One and the same sample provided the 16 T cell receptor beta chains below, sequenced in a study of CD8+ T cells in alopecia areata. As the sequencing template, cDNA was produced by extracting RNA and reverse transcribing it. Data came from immunoSEQ multiplex PCR; TCRdb stores just in-frame clones and leaves some out. This table has some 98,000 clones, roughly three fifths appearing once. Treatment: oral pan-JAK inhibitor, 5-10 mg twice daily. The sequences come from CD8+ T cells sorted from blood, collected at week 4, from a patient treated with tofacitinib. Receptors originate from a human donor with alopecia areata.

This sequence joins TRBV5-1 and TRBJ2-2, with a tentative D call TRBD1 (5 bases). The V gene's germline CDR1 is SGHRS and CDR2 YFSETQ. The CDR3 sequence is 15 residues long. V was pared by 4 bases and J by 3 bases, with 13 bases between. The CDR3 region is CASSPWTSDTGELFF. Written as DNA, the CDR3 is TGCGCCAGCAGCCCCTGGACAAGCGACACCGGGGAGCTGTTTTTT.

This clone was found a few times. V is TRBV4-3 and J is TRBJ2-5; D possibly corresponds to TRBD2 (5 bases). CDR1 LGHNA and CDR2 YSLEER come from the germline V gene. V was pared by 0 bases and J by 0 bases, with 8 bases between. The CDR3 is made up of 15 amino acids. The CDR3 spells CASSQDQLDQETQYF. CDR3 nucleotide sequence: TGCGCCAGCAGCCAAGATCAACTAGACCAAGAGACCCAGTACTTC.

V gene TRBV29-1 combines with J gene TRBJ2-7; no reliable D call. Trimming left V 0 bases short and J 2 bases short, with 5 bases between. The CDR3 is 12 residues long. The germline CDR1 and CDR2 sequences are SQVTM and ANQGSEA. The CDR3 DNA is TGCAGCGTTGAAGATGGGGCCTACGAGCAGTACTTC. It is translated as CSVEDGAYEQYF.

The V gene is TRBV9, the J gene TRBJ2-1, with TRBD2 identical over 12 bases. Germline V gives CDR1 SGDLS, CDR2 YYNGEE. This CDR3 has 17 amino acids. V trimming: 3 bases; J trimming: 0 bases; junction bases outside the gene matches: 4. In DNA form, the CDR3 reads TGTGCCAGCAGCGCCGGACTAGCGGGGAGCTCCTACAATGAGCAGTTCTTC. Translating it yields CASSAGLAGSSYNEQFF.

This chain links TRBV5-1 with TRBJ1-2; possibly TRBD1 for D (5 bases). Trimming left V 4 bases short and J 7 bases short, with 17 bases between. This CDR3 is built from 14 residues. Looked up from germline, CDR1 is SGHRS and CDR2 is YFSETQ. CDR3 bases: TGCGCCAGCAGCCCCCGGGTGTCAGGGATTGGCTACACCTTC. It yields the protein CASSPRVSGIGYTF.

The genes are TRBV6-5 and TRBJ2-5; D uncertain. The ends were cut back, 1 base at V and 5 bases at J, with 8 bases in the middle. The CDR3 runs to 13 residues. Germline CDR1 MNHEY, CDR2 SVGAGI. The CDR3 coding sequence is TGTGCCAGCAGTTACTTTGTTGGGGAGACCCAGTACTTC. Its translation: CASSYFVGETQYF.

This chain uses TRBV29-1 with TRBJ1-5; 9 positions match TRBD1. V lost 4 bases, J lost 5 bases, and 15 bases stayed unmatched. The CDR3 has 17 amino acids. Germline CDR1 and CDR2: SQVTM and ANQGSEA. The DNA of the CDR3 is TGCAGCGTTGCCACCGGACCGGGACAGGGTCCCCATCAGCCCCAGCATTTT. Protein product: CSVATGPGQGPHQPQHF.

The table lists this clone with a few counts. V gene TRBV11-1 combines with J gene TRBJ2-3, with D perhaps TRBD1 (6 bases). Per germline, CDR1 SGHAT and CDR2 FQDESV (reference sequence). The CDR3 runs to 16 residues. The V gene lost 5 bases and the J gene lost 0 bases, with 15 bases spanning the gap. The CDR3 nucleotides read TGTGCCAGCAGCCTCTCCGGACAGACTAGCACAGATACGCAGTATTTT. Amino acid sequence: CASSLSGQTSTDTQYF. Drawing the rest from reference TRBV11-1 and TRBJ2-3, the complete variable domain is EAEVAQSPRYKITEKSQAVAFWCDPISGHATLYWYRQILGQGPELLVQFQDESVVDDSQLPKDRFSAERLKGVDSTLKIQPAELGDSAMYLCASSLSGQTSTDTQYFGPGTRLTVL.

The V gene is TRBV7-4, the J gene TRBJ2-5; 8 bases line up with TRBD2. The trim removed 7 bases at V and 4 bases at J, leaving 11 bases unmatched. The CDR3 runs 15 residues. Germline values: CDR1 SGHVT, CDR2 SQSDAQ. The CDR3: CASTPGRGALETQYF. The CDR3 bases are TGTGCCAGCACCCCTGGGCGGGGGGCCCTAGAGACCCAGTACTTC.

V and J are TRBV23-1 and TRBJ1-2; D remains ambiguous. TRBV23-1 is filed as an ORF, its function uncertain. CDR3 length: 12 amino acids. The V and J ends lost 0 bases and 8 bases respectively, with 7 bases between them. The CDR3: CASSQSWVGYTF. CDR3 nucleotide sequence: TGCGCCAGCAGTCAATCCTGGGTGGGCTACACCTTC.

This clone has more than one count but fewer than ten. This chain uses TRBV7-9 with TRBJ1-2; 7 bases align to TRBD1. Germline assignment: CDR1 SEHNR and CDR2 FQNEAQ (reference sequence). This CDR3 region has 13 residues. V dropped 5 bases and J dropped 6; count of bases not matched to a gene: 6. DNA of the CDR3: TGTGCCAGCAGCGACGCAGGGGGAGATGGCTACACCTTC. It is translated as CASSDAGGDGYTF.

This rearrangement joins TRBV15 to TRBJ2-7; no reliable D call. V lost 0 bases and J lost 0, with 12 bases in between. CDR1 is LNHNV, CDR2 YYDKDF, per germline (reference sequence). This CDR3 spans 16 amino acids. DNA of the CDR3: TGTGCCACCAGCAGAGAATCGGCCGGTTTCTCCTACGAGCAGTACTTC. It yields the protein CATSRESAGFSYEQYF.

The chain's CDR3 is CASSEADRGRELFF. In DNA form, the CDR3 reads TGTGCCAGCAGTGAAGCGGATCGGGGGAGGGAGCTGTTTTTT. V usage is TRBV2 and J usage is TRBJ2-2; D perhaps matches TRBD2 (6 bases). V dropped 0 bases and J dropped 9 bases, with 11 bases sitting between them. Per the germline V gene, CDR1 is SNHLY and CDR2 is FYNNEI. CDR3 length: 14 amino acids. The complete variable domain, with remaining parts taken from reference TRBV2 and TRBJ2-2, reads EPEVTQTPSHQVTQMGQEVILRCVPISNHLYFYWYRQILGQKVEFLVSFYNNEISEKSEIFDDQFSVERPDGSNFTLKIRSTKLEDSAMYFCASSEADRGRELFFGEGSRLTVL.

This chain links TRBV5-6 with TRBJ2-2; TRBD1 agrees at 9 bases. This CDR3 contains 13 residues. V trimming: 8 bases; J trimming: 6 bases; junction bases outside the gene matches: 5. Germline assignment: CDR1 SGHDT and CDR2 YYEEEE. Here the CDR3 reads CASGQGRAGELFF. The CDR3 bases are TGTGCCAGTGGACAGGGGAGGGCCGGGGAGCTGTTTTTT.

V usage is TRBV7-2 and J usage is TRBJ2-6, with D unclear. Trimming shortened V by 6 bases and J by 2 bases, and 8 bases separated the two germline ends. CDR3 size: 14 residues. Germline lookup yields CDR1 SGHTA and CDR2 FQGNSA. The CDR3 nucleotides read TGTGCCAGCAGTCCTTTTACTGGGGCCAACGTCCTGACTTTC. Amino acids: CASSPFTGANVLTF.

CDR3 in amino acids: CSVRDTEAFF. CDR3 DNA: TGCAGCGTTCGTGATACTGAAGCTTTCTTT. The chain joins TRBV29-1 to TRBJ1-1; D gene unclear. V lost 5 bases to trimming and J lost 5 bases, with 6 bases between them. Germline V gene data show CDR1 as SQVTM and CDR2 as ANQGSEA. The CDR3 sequence is 10 residues long.